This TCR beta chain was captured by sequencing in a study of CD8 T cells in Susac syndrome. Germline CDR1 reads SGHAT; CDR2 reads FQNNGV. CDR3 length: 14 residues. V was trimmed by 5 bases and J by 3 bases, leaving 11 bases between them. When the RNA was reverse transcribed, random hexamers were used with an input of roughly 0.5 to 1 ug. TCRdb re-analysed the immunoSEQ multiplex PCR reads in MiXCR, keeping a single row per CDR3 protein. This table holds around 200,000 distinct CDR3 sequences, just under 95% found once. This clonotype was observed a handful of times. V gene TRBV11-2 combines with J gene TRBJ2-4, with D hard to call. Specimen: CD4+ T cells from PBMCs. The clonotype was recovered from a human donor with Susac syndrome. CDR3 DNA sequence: TGTGCCAGCAGCACACCCAGGAGCAAAAACATTCAGTACTTC. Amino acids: CASSTPRSKNIQYF.